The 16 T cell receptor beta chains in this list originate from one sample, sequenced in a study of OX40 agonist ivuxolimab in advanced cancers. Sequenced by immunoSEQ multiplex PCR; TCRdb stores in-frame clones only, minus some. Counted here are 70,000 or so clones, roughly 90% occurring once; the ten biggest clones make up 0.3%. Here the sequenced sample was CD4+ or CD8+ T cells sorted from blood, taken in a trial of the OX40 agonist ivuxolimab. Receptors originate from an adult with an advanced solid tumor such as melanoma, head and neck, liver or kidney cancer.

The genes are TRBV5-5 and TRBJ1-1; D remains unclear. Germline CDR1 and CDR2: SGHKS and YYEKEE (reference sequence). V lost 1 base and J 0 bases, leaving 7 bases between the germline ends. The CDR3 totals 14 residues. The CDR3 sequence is CASSLIAMNTEAFF. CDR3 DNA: TGTGCCAGCAGCTTGATAGCCATGAACACTGAAGCTTTCTTT.

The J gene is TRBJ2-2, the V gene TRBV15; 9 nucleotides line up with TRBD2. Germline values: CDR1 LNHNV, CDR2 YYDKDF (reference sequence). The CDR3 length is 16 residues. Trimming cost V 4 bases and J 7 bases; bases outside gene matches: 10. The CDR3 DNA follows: TGTGCCACCAGCAACGGTGGCGGGAGGGCCCTCGGGGAGCTGTTTTTT. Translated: CATSNGGGRALGELFF.

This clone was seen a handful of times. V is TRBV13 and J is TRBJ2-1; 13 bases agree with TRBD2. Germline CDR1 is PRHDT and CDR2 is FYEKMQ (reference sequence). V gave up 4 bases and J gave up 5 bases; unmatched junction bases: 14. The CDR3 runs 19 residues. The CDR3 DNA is TGTGCCAGCAGCTCGACAGGGAAACTAGCGGGAGGGCCGGACAATGAGCAGTTCTTC. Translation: CASSSTGKLAGGPDNEQFF. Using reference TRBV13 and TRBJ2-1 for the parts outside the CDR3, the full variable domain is AAGVIQSPRHLIKEKRETATLKCYPIPRHDTVYWYQQGPGQDPQFLISFYEKMQSDKGSIPDRFSAQQFSDYHSELNMSSLELGDSALYFCASSSTGKLAGGPDNEQFFGPGTRLTVL.

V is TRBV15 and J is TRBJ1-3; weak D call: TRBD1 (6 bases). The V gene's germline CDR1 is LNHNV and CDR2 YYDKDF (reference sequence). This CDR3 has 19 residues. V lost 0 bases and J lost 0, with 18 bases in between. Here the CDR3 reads CATSRELPSRGSSGNTIYF. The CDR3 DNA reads TGTGCCACCAGCAGAGAATTACCCAGCAGGGGATCCTCTGGAAACACCATATATTTT.

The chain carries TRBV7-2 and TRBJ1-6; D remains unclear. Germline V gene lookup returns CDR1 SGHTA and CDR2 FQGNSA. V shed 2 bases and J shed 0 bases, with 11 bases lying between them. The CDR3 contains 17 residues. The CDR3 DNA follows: TGTGCCAGCAGCTTACCCCCCACGAGCTCCTATAATTCACCCCTCCACTTT. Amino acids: CASSLPPTSSYNSPLHF.

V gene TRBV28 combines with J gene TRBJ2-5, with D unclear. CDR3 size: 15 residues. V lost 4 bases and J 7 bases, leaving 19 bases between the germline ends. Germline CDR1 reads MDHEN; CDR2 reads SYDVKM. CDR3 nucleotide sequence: TGTGCCAGCAGTTCCGACATAACCCCAGGCGGGACCCAGTACTTC. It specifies CASSSDITPGGTQYF.

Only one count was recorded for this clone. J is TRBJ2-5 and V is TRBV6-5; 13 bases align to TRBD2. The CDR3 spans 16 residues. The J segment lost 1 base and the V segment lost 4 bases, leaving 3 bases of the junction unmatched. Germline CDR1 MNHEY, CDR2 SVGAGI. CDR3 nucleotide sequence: TGTGCCAGCAGTTTGGGACTAGCGGGACCCCAAGAGACCCAGTACTTC. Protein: CASSLGLAGPQETQYF.

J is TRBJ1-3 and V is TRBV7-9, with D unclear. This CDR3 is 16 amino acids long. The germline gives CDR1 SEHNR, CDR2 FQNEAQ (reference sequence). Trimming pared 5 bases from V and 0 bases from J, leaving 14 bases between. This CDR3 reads CASSQPGIVSGNTIYF. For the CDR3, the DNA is TGTGCCAGCAGCCAACCCGGGATCGTCTCTGGAAACACCATATATTTT.

The CDR3 sequence: CASRKDGANVLTF. The CDR3 nucleotides read TGTGCCAGCAGAAAAGATGGGGCCAACGTCCTGACTTTC. The genes are TRBV6-5 and TRBJ2-6; D gene ambiguous. Germline CDR1 MNHEY, CDR2 SVGAGI. Trimming cost V 6 bases and J 3 bases, with 6 bases left between them. The CDR3 totals 13 residues.

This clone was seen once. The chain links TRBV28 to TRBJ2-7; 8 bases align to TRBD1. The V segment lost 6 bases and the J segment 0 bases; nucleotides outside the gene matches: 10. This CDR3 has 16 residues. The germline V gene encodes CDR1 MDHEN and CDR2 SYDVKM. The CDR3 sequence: CASRPRQGSISYEQYF. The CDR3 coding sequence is TGTGCCAGCAGACCTAGACAGGGGTCCATCTCCTACGAGCAGTACTTC.

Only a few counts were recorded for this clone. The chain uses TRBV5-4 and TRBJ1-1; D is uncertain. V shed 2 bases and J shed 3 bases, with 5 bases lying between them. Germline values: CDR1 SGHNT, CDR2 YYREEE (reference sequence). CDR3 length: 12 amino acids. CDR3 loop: CASSLQHTEAFF. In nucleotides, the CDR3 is TGTGCCAGCAGCTTACAACACACTGAAGCTTTCTTT.

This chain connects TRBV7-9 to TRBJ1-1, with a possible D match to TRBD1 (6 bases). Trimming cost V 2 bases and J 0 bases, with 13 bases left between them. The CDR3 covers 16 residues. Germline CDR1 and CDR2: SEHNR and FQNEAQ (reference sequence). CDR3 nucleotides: TGTGCCAGCAGCTTAAGGGGGGGAAGAATGAACACTGAAGCTTTCTTT. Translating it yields CASSLRGGRMNTEAFF.

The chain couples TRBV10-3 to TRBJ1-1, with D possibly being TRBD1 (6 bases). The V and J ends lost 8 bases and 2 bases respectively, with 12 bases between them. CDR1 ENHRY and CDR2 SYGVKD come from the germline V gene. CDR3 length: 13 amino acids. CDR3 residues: CAISDRLNTEAFF. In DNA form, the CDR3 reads TGTGCCATCTCGGACAGATTAAACACTGAAGCTTTCTTT.

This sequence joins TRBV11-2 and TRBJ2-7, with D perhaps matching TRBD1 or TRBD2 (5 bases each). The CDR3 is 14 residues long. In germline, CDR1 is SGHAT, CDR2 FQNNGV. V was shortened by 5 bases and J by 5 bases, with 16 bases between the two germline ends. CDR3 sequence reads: CASSPGPRTDEQYF. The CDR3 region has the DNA TGTGCCAGCAGCCCGGGGCCACGGACGGACGAGCAGTACTTC.

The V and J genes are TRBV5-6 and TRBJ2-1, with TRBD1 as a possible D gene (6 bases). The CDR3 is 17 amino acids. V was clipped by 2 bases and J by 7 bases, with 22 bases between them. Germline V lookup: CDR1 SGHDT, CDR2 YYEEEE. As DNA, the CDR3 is TGTGCCAGCAGCTTCCGGGTAGGGGGACGGGCTCTAAATGAGCAGTTCTTC. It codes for CASSFRVGGRALNEQFF.

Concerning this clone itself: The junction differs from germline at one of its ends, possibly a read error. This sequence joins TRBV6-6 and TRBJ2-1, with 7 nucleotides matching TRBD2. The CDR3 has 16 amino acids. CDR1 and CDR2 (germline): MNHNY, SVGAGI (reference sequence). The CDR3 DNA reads TGTGCCAGCAGTTATTACCCCCCTAGCGGAACAAATGCGCAGTTCTTC. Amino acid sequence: CASSYYPPSGTNAQFF.